The clone carrying this T cell receptor beta chain was recorded once. The data were obtained in a study of T cell changes during pregnancy in multiple sclerosis. Assay: immunoSEQ multiplex PCR; the TCRdb copy retains only in-frame clones and omits some. The data hold over 40,000 clones, with about nine tenths observed a single time. Trimming removed 2 bases at V and 6 bases at J, with 8 bases between. CDR3 length equals 12 residues. Per the germline V gene, CDR1 is GTSNPN and CDR2 is SVGIG (reference sequence). The rearrangement uses TRBV30 and TRBJ1-5; D is unresolved. This sequence was found in a female donor with multiple sclerosis, enrolled in a pregnancy study. The sample in question was CD4+ T cells from peripheral blood mononuclear cells, obtained in the second trimester of pregnancy. CDR3 DNA: TGTGCCTGGAGTTGGGAGCTTCAGCCCCAGCATTTT. Its translation: CAWSWELQPQHF.